This T cell receptor (beta chain) derives from a study of T-cell reconstitution after alpha-beta-depleted transplantation in children. Looked up from germline, CDR1 is LNHDA and CDR2 is SQIVND (reference sequence). With V trimmed by 0 bases and J by 3 bases, 10 bases remained unmatched. The CDR3 covers 19 residues. This clonotype appeared a few times. Unique molecular identifiers were incorporated into the prepared TCRbeta library. Using its own MiXCR run on the PCR reads, TCRdb lists one record per CDR3 protein. The sample carries 150,000 to 200,000 distinct CDR3 sequences, 11% recorded once. This specimen consisted of PBMCs, obtained before TCRalphabeta/CD19-depleted stem cell transplant. The TCR sequence derives from a boy younger than 10 with acute myeloid leukemia, due to receive a stem cell transplant. The chain has TRBV19 and TRBJ2-1; 11 bases are shared with TRBD2. In DNA, the CDR3 is TGTGCCAGTAGTATAGATCTTGCGGCTAGCGGGAGGAGCTACAATGAGCAGTTCTTC. It translates to CASSIDLAASGRSYNEQFF.